This is a list of T cell receptor beta chains from one sample in a study of OX40 agonist ivuxolimab in advanced cancers. Sequencing used immunoSEQ multiplex PCR; TCRdb keeps in-frame clones, though not all of them. The data show some 96,000 clones, 85% to 95% seen once. The material sequenced was CD4+ or CD8+ T cells sorted from blood, taken in a trial of the OX40 agonist ivuxolimab. The receptors derive from an adult with an advanced solid tumor such as melanoma, head and neck, liver or kidney cancer. Both conserved end residues are part of each CDR3. D genes are given only for firm matches. Rows may omit the clone size; those that give it use once, few, many or a size class.

D gene: NA; clone size: NA; V gene: TRBV20-1; J gene: TRBJ2-5; CDR3 DNA: TGCAGTGTTATGGGCCAGGAGACCCAGTACTTC; CDR3 protein: CSVMGQETQYF
D gene: NA; clone size: NA; V gene: TRBV5-4; J gene: TRBJ2-7; CDR3 DNA: TGTGCCAGCAGCCAGCTGGGGCATAGCGGAATCGCCCGCTACGAGCAGTACTTC; CDR3 protein: CASSQLGHSGIARYEQYF
D gene: TRBD1; clone size: NA; V gene: TRBV2; J gene: TRBJ2-1; CDR3 DNA: TGTGCCAGCAGTCCACGCAGGGGGCTTGAGAATGAGCAGTTCTTC; CDR3 protein: CASSPRRGLENEQFF
D gene: TRBD1; clone size: NA; V gene: TRBV7-2; J gene: TRBJ1-5; CDR3 DNA: TGTGCCAGCAGCCCCGACAGGGGGATAGGGCAGCCCCAGCATTTT; CDR3 protein: CASSPDRGIGQPQHF
D gene: TRBD1; clone size: NA; V gene: TRBV5-1; J gene: TRBJ2-1; CDR3 DNA: TGCGCCAGCAGCTTGTTCCCGACAGGGTCAGGAGCGGATGAGCAGTTCTTC; CDR3 protein: CASSLFPTGSGADEQFF
D gene: NA; clone size: NA; V gene: TRBV5-4; J gene: TRBJ2-7; CDR3 DNA: TGTGCCAGCAGCTGGGCCACTCGGCGCCACGAGCAGTACTTC; CDR3 protein: CASSWATRRHEQYF
D gene: NA; clone size: NA; V gene: TRBV28; J gene: TRBJ1-5; CDR3 DNA: TGTGCCAGCAGTTCAGGAGGGAGCAATCAGCCCCAGCATTTT; CDR3 protein: CASSSGGSNQPQHF
D gene: NA; clone size: once; V gene: TRBV7-8; J gene: TRBJ1-3; CDR3 DNA: TGTGCCAGCAGCTTCAGCGTTTCTGGAAACACCATATATTTT; CDR3 protein: CASSFSVSGNTIYF
D gene: NA; clone size: NA; V gene: TRBV7-3; J gene: TRBJ2-3; CDR3 DNA: TGTGCCAGCAGCTTGGGTGGAGGTCTAGGCACAGATACGCAGTATTTT; CDR3 protein: CASSLGGGLGTDTQYF
D gene: NA; clone size: NA; V gene: TRBV30; J gene: TRBJ2-5; CDR3 DNA: TGTGCCTGGAGCCCCGGGTATCAGGAGACCCAGTACTTC; CDR3 protein: CAWSPGYQETQYF
D gene: NA; clone size: NA; V gene: TRBV19; J gene: TRBJ1-2; CDR3 DNA: TGTGCCAGTAGTATCTATGGGGGCTCTGTTAACTATGGCTACACCTTC; CDR3 protein: CASSIYGGSVNYGYTF
D gene: NA; clone size: once; V gene: TRBV15; J gene: TRBJ1-5; CDR3 DNA: TGTGCCACCGCGGCAGGGCTCAATCAGCCCCAGCATTTT; CDR3 protein: CATAAGLNQPQHF
D gene: TRBD1; clone size: NA; V gene: TRBV29-1; J gene: TRBJ2-5; CDR3 DNA: TGCAGCGTTCTCGGGACAGGGCAAGAGACCCAGTACTTC; CDR3 protein: CSVLGTGQETQYF
D gene: NA; clone size: NA; V gene: TRBV7-9; J gene: TRBJ2-7; CDR3 DNA: TGTGCCAGCAGTCGAGAATGGGGTCCGGCAAACGAGCAGTACTTC; CDR3 protein: CASSREWGPANEQYF
D gene: NA; clone size: once; V gene: TRBV10-3; J gene: TRBJ2-3; CDR3 DNA: TGTGCCATCAGTGAATCGTGGGGGGCCGGCACAGATACGCAGTATTTT; CDR3 protein: CAISESWGAGTDTQYF
D gene: NA; clone size: NA; V gene: TRBV5-1; J gene: TRBJ1-1; CDR3 DNA: TGCGCCAGCAGCTTGAGGACGGAGAACACTGAAGCTTTCTTT; CDR3 protein: CASSLRTENTEAFF
D gene: NA; clone size: NA; V gene: TRBV7-2; J gene: TRBJ2-1; CDR3 DNA: TGTGCCAGCAGCTTAGTAGCAGAGCAGTTCTTC; CDR3 protein: CASSLVAEQFF
D gene: NA; clone size: once; V gene: TRBV6-5; J gene: TRBJ2-1; CDR3 DNA: TGTGCCAGCAGTTTACGGGGCGGGGCGGCCTACAATGAGCAGTTCTTC; CDR3 protein: CASSLRGGAAYNEQFF
D gene: NA; clone size: NA; V gene: TRBV28; J gene: TRBJ2-1; CDR3 DNA: TGTGCCAGCAGTTTAGCCACTAGCTTCCCCTACAATGAGCAGTTCTTC; CDR3 protein: CASSLATSFPYNEQFF
D gene: TRBD2; clone size: NA; V gene: TRBV29-1; J gene: TRBJ2-7; CDR3 DNA: TGCAGCTCACTAGCGGGAGCGGGCGAGCAGTACTTC; CDR3 protein: CSSLAGAGEQYF
D gene: NA; clone size: NA; V gene: TRBV28; J gene: TRBJ2-7; CDR3 DNA: TGTGCCAGCAACCTAGCAGGGTACGAGCAGTACTTC; CDR3 protein: CASNLAGYEQYF
D gene: NA; clone size: NA; V gene: TRBV7-9; J gene: TRBJ1-2; CDR3 DNA: TGTGCCAGCAGCTTAGATATGGACACAGGTACTGGCTACACCTTC; CDR3 protein: CASSLDMDTGTGYTF
D gene: NA; clone size: NA; V gene: TRBV6-1; J gene: TRBJ2-5; CDR3 DNA: TGTGCCAGCAGTCTAGGGACGGCGCGGGTAGAGACCCAGTACTTC; CDR3 protein: CASSLGTARVETQYF
D gene: TRBD1; clone size: NA; V gene: TRBV28; J gene: TRBJ1-2; CDR3 DNA: TGTGCCAGCCGCCGGACAGGGGGCGCCGGCTACACCTTC; CDR3 protein: CASRRTGGAGYTF
D gene: NA; clone size: NA; V gene: TRBV7-3; J gene: TRBJ2-1; CDR3 DNA: TGTGCCAGCAGCCCTCAGTCGGGCGTCTCCTACAATGAGCAGTTCTTC; CDR3 protein: CASSPQSGVSYNEQFF
D gene: NA; clone size: NA; V gene: TRBV28; J gene: TRBJ1-2; CDR3 DNA: TGTGCCAGCAGTGCAATCCGCGGGACCCCTTATGAAGGCTACACCTTC; CDR3 protein: CASSAIRGTPYEGYTF
D gene: TRBD1; clone size: NA; V gene: TRBV19; J gene: TRBJ2-3; CDR3 DNA: TGTGCCAGTAGTATGACGACAGGGAGCACAGATACGCAGTATTTT; CDR3 protein: CASSMTTGSTDTQYF
D gene: TRBD2; clone size: NA; V gene: TRBV2; J gene: TRBJ2-2; CDR3 DNA: TGTGCCAGCAGTGGACTAGCGGCGAACACCGGGGAGCTGTTTTTT; CDR3 protein: CASSGLAANTGELFF
D gene: TRBD2; clone size: NA; V gene: TRBV6-4; J gene: TRBJ2-2; CDR3 DNA: TGTGCCAGTCAACCGGGAGGAGCGAACACCGGGGAGCTGTTTTTT; CDR3 protein: CASQPGGANTGELFF
D gene: NA; clone size: few; V gene: TRBV7-9; J gene: TRBJ1-1; CDR3 DNA: TGTGCCAGCACCCTAATGGGGGGAGGAACTGAAGCTTTCTTT; CDR3 protein: CASTLMGGGTEAFF
D gene: TRBD2; clone size: NA; V gene: TRBV6-5; J gene: TRBJ2-7; CDR3 DNA: TGTGCCAGCAGTTACGTGGCTAGCGGAGCCTACGAGCAGTACTTC; CDR3 protein: CASSYVASGAYEQYF
D gene: NA; clone size: once; V gene: TRBV25-1; J gene: TRBJ2-5; CDR3 DNA: TGTGCCAGCAGTGACGGGGCCCGGGGGACCCAGTACTTC; CDR3 protein: CASSDGARGTQYF
D gene: NA; clone size: NA; V gene: TRBV27; J gene: TRBJ1-2; CDR3 DNA: TGTGCCAGCAGCCGCCGAGACGGATATGGCTACACCTTC; CDR3 protein: CASSRRDGYGYTF
D gene: NA; clone size: NA; V gene: TRBV2; J gene: TRBJ2-2; CDR3 DNA: TGTGCCAGCAGGGCAGGCACCGGGGAGCTGTTTTTT; CDR3 protein: CASRAGTGELFF
D gene: TRBD1; clone size: NA; V gene: TRBV10-3; J gene: TRBJ1-1; CDR3 DNA: TGTGCCATCAGTGAAGGACAGGTCACTGAAGCTTTCTTT; CDR3 protein: CAISEGQVTEAFF
D gene: TRBD1; clone size: NA; V gene: TRBV27; J gene: TRBJ2-2; CDR3 DNA: TGTGCCAGCAGTTTAACAGGGGCCAACCCCGGGGAGCTGTTTTTT; CDR3 protein: CASSLTGANPGELFF
D gene: NA; clone size: NA; V gene: TRBV27; J gene: TRBJ1-2; CDR3 DNA: TGTGCCAGCAGTTTCCCCAGGGGTAGGTATGGCTACACCTTC; CDR3 protein: CASSFPRGRYGYTF
D gene: TRBD2; clone size: NA; V gene: TRBV4-1; J gene: TRBJ2-2; CDR3 DNA: TGCGCCAGCAGCCAAGGTAGCGGGGGGGAGCTGTTTTTT; CDR3 protein: CASSQGSGGELFF